Presented here are 24 T cell receptor beta chains from one specimen sequenced in a study of blood T cell repertoires in COVID-19. The protocol was immunoSEQ multiplex PCR, while the TCRdb copy is restricted to in-frame clones and leaves out a portion. This sample has 6,000 to 6,500 clones, with roughly four fifths found just once. Material: peripheral blood. These receptors were taken from a human donor with active COVID-19. The donor label of this sample is uncertain.

This rearrangement joins TRBV3-1 (or the pseudogene TRBV3-2) to TRBJ2-7, with 13 nucleotides matching TRBD2. The CDR3 spans 17 residues. Losses at the gene ends were 4 bases for V and 4 bases for J; bases not matched to a gene: 10. Looked up from germline, CDR1 is LGHDT and CDR2 is YNNKEL (reference sequence). CDR3 sequence reads: CASSLGLAGEMIYEQYV. The CDR3 DNA follows: TGTGCCAGCAGCCTTGGACTAGCGGGAGAGATGATATACGAGCAGTACGTC.

The chain joins TRBV10-3 to TRBJ2-5; TRBD1 matches 8 bases. This CDR3 region has 16 residues. V gave up 0 bases and J gave up 4 bases; unmatched junction bases: 7. The germline gives CDR1 ENHRY, CDR2 SYGVKD. In DNA, the CDR3 is TGTGCCATCAGTGAGTCGAGCCCCGGACAGGGAGAGACCCAGTACTTC. Translated: CAISESSPGQGETQYF.

The chain carries TRBV3-1 (or the pseudogene TRBV3-2) and TRBJ1-1, with TRBD1 as a possible D gene (5 bases). The germline gives CDR1 LGHDT, CDR2 YNNKEL (reference sequence). The CDR3 totals 14 residues. V shed 0 bases and J shed 11 bases, with 16 bases lying between them. The CDR3 region is CASSQDFGRGGAFF. The CDR3 region has the DNA TGTGCCAGCAGCCAAGACTTTGGGAGGGGAGGTGCTTTCTTT.

This clone showed up just once. The chain employs TRBV3-1 (or the pseudogene TRBV3-2) and TRBJ1-6; D unclear. The CDR3 contains 17 residues. Germline loops: CDR1 LGHDT, CDR2 YNNKEL (reference sequence). V lost 0 bases, J lost 4 bases, and 13 bases lay in between. Here the CDR3 reads CASSQESPLTYNSPLHF. CDR3 in DNA: TGTGCCAGCAGCCAAGAGTCCCCCTTAACTTATAATTCACCCCTCCACTTT.

The V call is TRBV30, the J call TRBJ1-5, with D possibly being TRBD1 (5 bases). V was shortened by 0 bases and J by 4 bases, with 7 bases between the two germline ends. The CDR3 spans 13 residues. The V gene's germline CDR1 is GTSNPN and CDR2 SVGIG (reference sequence). CDR3 in amino acids: CAWSVKGNQPQHF. DNA of the CDR3: TGTGCCTGGAGTGTAAAGGGGAATCAGCCCCAGCATTTT.

V is TRBV19 and J is TRBJ2-2; D is possibly TRBD1 (6 bases). Germline V lookup: CDR1 LNHDA, CDR2 SQIVND (reference sequence). V was clipped by 6 bases and J by 1 base, with 9 bases between them. CDR3 length equals 14 residues. The CDR3 bases are TGTGCCAGTAGGTCGACAGGGAACACCGGGGAGCTGTTTTTT. This gives the protein CASRSTGNTGELFF.

The chain carries TRBV5-4 and TRBJ1-2; 7 bases map to TRBD1. From germline, CDR1 is SGHNT and CDR2 YYREEE (reference sequence). V shed 9 bases and J 5 bases; nucleotides not matched to a gene: 10. This CDR3 contains 13 residues. The CDR3 protein is CATHRDRNYGYTF. For the CDR3, the DNA is TGTGCCACACATCGGGACAGAAATTATGGCTACACCTTC.

This clone was seen just once. V and J are TRBV27 and TRBJ1-1, with D tentatively TRBD1 (5 bases). CDR1 is MNHEY, CDR2 SMNVEV, per germline (reference sequence). CDR3 size: 12 residues. Deletions cut 5 bases from V and 9 bases from J, with 13 bases between. The DNA for the CDR3 is TGTGCCAGCAGTCAAGAGGCAGGGAAAGCTTTCTTT. Protein sequence: CASSQEAGKAFF.

This clone was observed a handful of times. The chain has TRBV10-1 and TRBJ2-2; D possibly corresponds to TRBD1 (6 bases). V lost 6 bases and J lost 5, with 22 bases in between. This CDR3 has 17 residues. The germline V gene encodes CDR1 WNHNN and CDR2 SYGVQD (reference sequence). The CDR3 DNA reads as TGCGCCAGCAGCCACAGGGATCGAACCACCTTAACCGGGGAGCTGTTTTTT. Its protein product is CASSHRDRTTLTGELFF.

The J gene is TRBJ2-7, the V gene TRBV27; tentatively, D is TRBD2 (6 bases). CDR1 and CDR2 (germline): MNHEY, SMNVEV (reference sequence). Trimming cost V 4 bases and J 0 bases, with 13 bases left between them. The CDR3 length is 15 residues. The CDR3 sequence: CASSSGTQSSYEQYF. CDR3 in DNA: TGTGCCAGCAGTTCCGGGACTCAGAGCTCCTACGAGCAGTACTTC.

This chain connects TRBV5-6 to TRBJ1-4; D remains unclear. CDR3 size: 14 residues. With 2 bases removed from V and 6 bases from J, the gap between germline ends came to 11 bases. Germline V gives CDR1 SGHDT, CDR2 YYEEEE. The CDR3 nucleotides read TGTGCCAGCAGCTTCGGGGATCCGGATGAAAAACTGTTTTTT. Translating gives CASSFGDPDEKLFF.

This clone was observed a handful of times. The chain carries TRBV3-1 (or the pseudogene TRBV3-2) and TRBJ1-2; D unclear. V lost 4 bases, J lost 4 bases, and 13 bases lay in between. The CDR3 has 14 amino acids. The V gene's germline CDR1 is LGHDT and CDR2 YNNKEL (reference sequence). CDR3 sequence: CASSPLREFYGYTF. The DNA of the CDR3 is TGTGCCAGCAGCCCTCTCCGGGAGTTCTATGGCTACACCTTC.

In this sample, this clone turned up once. The J gene is TRBJ2-2, the V gene TRBV20-1; D remains ambiguous. Between the trimmed V and J ends, which lost 1 base and 6 bases, there was a span of 3 bases. Germline lookup yields CDR1 DFQATT and CDR2 SNEGSKA (reference sequence). The CDR3 is 11 amino acids. The CDR3 region is CSARGPGELFF. CDR3 DNA sequence: TGCAGTGCTAGAGGGCCCGGGGAGCTGTTTTTT.

J is TRBJ2-5 and V is TRBV29-1; tentatively, D is TRBD2 (6 bases). The germline CDR1 and CDR2 sequences are SQVTM and ANQGSEA. V dropped 4 bases and J dropped 5 bases, with 20 bases sitting between them. The CDR3 extends over 15 amino acids. CDR3 in amino acids: CSVVGGTAFWETQYF. The DNA of the CDR3 is TGCAGCGTTGTAGGCGGGACCGCCTTCTGGGAGACCCAGTACTTC.

This chain connects TRBV6-6 to TRBJ2-1; the D gene is possibly TRBD2 (6 bases). Germline CDR1 reads MNHNY; CDR2 reads SVGAGI (reference sequence). Trimming took off 6 bases at V and 10 bases at J, with 19 bases between the two ends. This CDR3 comprises 14 residues. The CDR3 region has the DNA TGTGCCAGCAGCCACGCCGAACTAGCTGCCGAGCAGTTCTTC. Its protein is CASSHAELAAEQFF.

This rearrangement joins TRBV7-3 to TRBJ2-2; D gene uncertain. CDR1 and CDR2 from the germline V gene are SGHTA and FQGTGA. The CDR3 loop spans 13 amino acids. The ends were cut back, 5 bases at V and 6 bases at J, with 10 bases in the middle. CDR3 bases: TGTGCCAGCAGCACCCCCGCAGCCGGGGAGCTGTTTTTT. Amino acid sequence: CASSTPAAGELFF.

The chain joins TRBV29-1 to TRBJ2-1; 8 bases map to TRBD2. CDR1 and CDR2 (germline): SQVTM, ANQGSEA. This CDR3 has 13 residues. V gave up 4 bases and J gave up 4 bases; unmatched junction bases: 3. This CDR3 is CSVGGGLYNEQFF. In DNA, the CDR3 is TGCAGCGTTGGCGGGGGGCTTTACAATGAGCAGTTCTTC.

This clone appeared once. The rearrangement links TRBV6-1 to TRBJ2-7, with D tentatively TRBD1 (6 bases). Germline lookup yields CDR1 MNHNS and CDR2 SASEGT. Deletions cut 1 base from V and 4 bases from J, with 17 bases between. The CDR3 contains 16 residues. The CDR3 nucleotides are TGTGCCAGCAGTGAAGGAACCAGAGGGGGAGATTACGAGCAGTACTTC. This gives the protein CASSEGTRGGDYEQYF.

Here the CDR3 DNA reads TGCGCCAGCAGCCAAGATTTGGCAGGGGCGAACCCTATGGGAGGCTACACCTTC. Protein sequence: CASSQDLAGANPMGGYTF. The gene calls are TRBV4-1 and TRBJ1-2; possible D gene TRBD1, 6 bases. This CDR3 is 18 amino acids long. Germline assignment: CDR1 MGHRA and CDR2 YSYEKL. The V gene lost 0 bases and the J gene lost 8 bases, with 25 bases spanning the gap.

The CDR3 region is CASREGRVDAEQFF. The DNA of the CDR3 is TGTGCCAGCAGAGAAGGGCGGGTAGACGCTGAGCAGTTCTTC. The chain is built from TRBV7-2 and TRBJ2-1, with D possibly TRBD2 on 5 matching bases. V was cut by 6 bases and J by 9 bases, with 18 bases left in between. Germline V lookup: CDR1 SGHTA, CDR2 FQGNSA. This CDR3 has 14 amino acids.

V usage is TRBV6-4 and J usage is TRBJ2-3; TRBD2 is a possible D gene (6 bases). This CDR3 contains 16 residues. Germline V gene sequence: CDR1 MRHNA, CDR2 SNTAGT. Between the trimmed V and J ends, which lost 4 bases and 7 bases, there was a span of 21 bases. CDR3 residues: CASSARAGEAGNTQYF. The CDR3 nucleotides read TGTGCCAGCAGTGCTCGAGCAGGCGAGGCGGGGAATACGCAGTATTTT.

V gene TRBV7-2 combines with J gene TRBJ2-7; 7 bases align to TRBD2. The length of the CDR3 is 14 residues. CDR1 is SGHTA and CDR2 is FQGNSA in the germline V gene. With 3 bases clipped from V and 2 bases from J, the junction kept 4 bases outside the gene matches. The chain's CDR3 is CASSFSGVAYEQYV. In nucleotides, the CDR3 is TGTGCCAGCAGCTTCAGCGGGGTCGCCTACGAGCAGTACGTC.

The V and J genes are TRBV9 and TRBJ2-3; TRBD2 aligns across 8 bases. Germline CDR1 and CDR2: SGDLS and YYNGEE. CDR3 length: 15 residues. V shed 2 bases, J shed 7 bases, and the junction held 9 bases outside the gene matches. The CDR3 sequence: CASSVGGDEVHTQYF. DNA for the CDR3: TGTGCCAGCAGCGTCGGGGGGGACGAAGTGCATACGCAGTATTTT.

The chain has TRBV10-2 and TRBJ1-4, with D possibly being TRBD1 (5 bases). Trimming removed 8 bases at V and 7 bases at J, with 14 bases between. This CDR3 region has 13 residues. Germline V gives CDR1 WSHSY, CDR2 SAAADI. In nucleotides, the CDR3 is TGCGCCAGCGGTGGGGCAGGTAGTGAAAAACTGTTTTTT. Its protein product is CASGGAGSEKLFF.